This entry describes one T cell receptor (beta chain). Trimming stripped 3 bases from V and 2 bases from J, with 28 bases between. CDR3 length equals 20 residues. CDR1 is MDHEN and CDR2 is SYDVKM in the germline V gene. This specimen comes from a study of long-term antiretroviral therapy in people with HIV. Samples were assayed with immunoSEQ v3.0 at survey level. Assay used: immunoSEQ multiplex PCR; TCRdb lists only in-frame clones, some missing. The data show around 20,000 clones, approximately 79% seen once. Prior to DNA extraction, the samples held 1-10 million cryopreserved PBMC. The TCR was taken from a man between 18 and 35 years old with HIV. The material was unsorted PBMCs, obtained at the start of antiretroviral therapy, before treatment. The chain is built from TRBV28 and TRBJ2-5; D not resolved. The CDR3 sequence: CASSFLARLPIIRRQETQYF. The CDR3 DNA reads as TGTGCCAGCAGTTTTCTGGCCAGGCTACCGATAATAAGACGGCAAGAGACCCAGTACTTC. The entire variable domain, with the rest obtained from reference TRBV28 and TRBJ2-5, is as follows: DVKVTQSSRYLVKRTGEKVFLECVQDMDHENMFWYRQDPGLGLRLIYFSYDVKMKEKGDIPEGYSVSREKKERFSLILESASTNQTSMYLCASSFLARLPIIRRQETQYFGPGTRLLVL.